The 7 T cell receptor beta chains in this list originate from one sample, sequenced in a study of metastatic and nonmetastatic thyroid tumors. TCRdb re-analyzed the PCR reads using MiXCR. The sample has fewer than 20,000 clones, 25% to 30% seen once. Every patient was untreated before thyroid surgery. The sample taken for sequencing was tumor tissue. These receptors came from a male donor with papillary thyroid cancer or a benign thyroid nodule (not recorded which). Some clones in this sample may be carry-over from other donors' samples.

This clone was found a few times. The J gene is TRBJ2-2, the V gene TRBV15; no firm D call. This CDR3 is built from 14 residues. Germline V CDR1 and CDR2: LNHNV, YYDKDF (reference sequence). Trimming shortened V by 0 bases and J by 6 bases, and 8 bases separated the two germline ends. CDR3 in DNA: TGTGCCACCAGCAGAGATAAAGAGTCCGGGGAGCTGTTTTTT. It translates to CATSRDKESGELFF.

V gene TRBV12-3 or TRBV12-4 combines with J gene TRBJ1-1, with D possibly matching TRBD1 (5 bases). The length of the CDR3 is 14 residues. V was cut by 3 bases and J by 1 base, with 9 bases left in between. CDR3 sequence: CASSFGRANTEAFF. In nucleotides, the CDR3 is TGTGCCAGCAGTTTCGGCAGGGCGAACACTGAAGCTTTCTTT.

Notes on this clone: One end of the junction varies from germline; a read error may be responsible. The chain employs TRBV5-8 and TRBJ2-5; TRBD1 matches 9 bases. Germline loops: CDR1 SGHTS, CDR2 YDEGEE. This CDR3 contains 14 residues. CDR3 bases: TGTGTCAGCAGTCCCCGGGACAGGGAAGAGACCCAGTACTTC. Translated, it gives CVSSPRDREETQYF.

The chain joins TRBV20-1 to TRBJ1-2; D might be TRBD1 (6 bases). This CDR3 has 14 residues. The V gene lost 3 bases and the J gene lost 4 bases, with 15 bases spanning the gap. Germline CDR1 is DFQATT and CDR2 is SNEGSKA (reference sequence). The CDR3 here is CSASLTGNFYGYTF. CDR3 in DNA: TGCAGTGCTAGTCTTACAGGGAACTTCTATGGCTACACCTTC.

This clone was counted a few times. The chain carries TRBV6-1 and TRBJ1-4; no definite D call. The V gene's germline CDR1 is MNHNS and CDR2 SASEGT. The CDR3 is made up of 14 amino acids. The V gene lost 4 bases and the J gene lost 8 bases, with 14 bases spanning the gap. CDR3 sequence reads: CASSVRTAREKLFF. CDR3 DNA: TGTGCCAGCAGTGTACGGACGGCTCGGGAAAAACTGTTTTTT.

With regard to this clone: A junction boundary mismatches the germline segment, possibly from a read error. The genes are TRBV12-3 or TRBV12-4 and TRBJ2-7; a weak D match, TRBD2 (6 bases). This CDR3 is 15 amino acids long. The CDR3 protein is CARSSEAGRLYVQYF. The CDR3 region has the DNA TGTGCCAGGAGTTCGGAAGCGGGTCGGCTCTACGTGCAGTACTTC.

A note on this clone: An end of the junction differs from the germline gene, which may be a read error. The gene calls are TRBV12-3 or TRBV12-4 and TRBJ2-7, with D maybe TRBD2 (6 bases). The CDR3 is made up of 13 amino acids. The CDR3 reads CASSPVGLNEHYF. CDR3 DNA sequence: TGTGCCAGCAGTCCTGTGGGACTCAACGAGCATTACTTC.